The rows below give T cell receptor beta chains drawn from one sample of a study of T-cell reconstitution after alpha-beta-depleted transplantation in children. TCRdb reanalysed the PCR reads using MiXCR and keeps one entry per CDR3 protein. The sample comprises over 550,000 distinct CDR3 sequences, under 12% of which are singletons, and less than 5% rests with the top ten. The starting material was PBMCs from the stem cell graft donor, obtained from the stem cell graft. The receptors here all came from a human donor who donated a stem cell graft to a child with acute myeloid leukemia. The CDR3 runs from the conserved cysteine through the conserved F or W. The D gene is left open where the match is weak. Where a row states a size, it is once, few, many or the class of an expanded clone; other rows omit it.

TRBJ1-3,TRBV27,NA,few,TGTGCCAGCAGTTTAAGACCCCCCCTCCAGTATGGGTCTGGAAACACCATATATTTT,CASSLRPPLQYGSGNTIYF
TRBJ2-3,TRBV20-1,TRBD2,many,TGCAGTGCTGGTCCTGAGCGGGGTAGCACAGATACGCAGTATTTT,CSAGPERGSTDTQYF
TRBJ2-5,TRBV9,NA,NA,TGTGCCAGCAGCTTCGGGGAGGGGGGCCAAGGGACCCAGTACTTC,CASSFGEGGQGTQYF
TRBJ2-3,TRBV20-1,TRBD2,NA,TGCAGTGCCCCCCCTCCGCGGGAGAAGAATACGCAGTATTTT,CSAPPPREKNTQYF
TRBJ2-7,TRBV27,TRBD2,few,TGTGCCAGCAGTCGCCAAACTGGGACTAGCGGTTTTTCCTACGAGCAGTACTTC,CASSRQTGTSGFSYEQYF
TRBJ2-1,TRBV20-1,TRBD1,few,TGCAGTGTACTGCCCGGGACAGGGTCTCTGAATGAGCAGTTCTTC,CSVLPGTGSLNEQFF
TRBJ1-2,TRBV29-1,NA,NA,TGCAGCGTAGATCCGGGGAATACGGGCCACTACACCTTC,CSVDPGNTGHYTF
TRBJ2-5,TRBV20-1,TRBD1,NA,TGCAGTGCTTACAGGGGACAAGAGACCCAGTACTTC,CSAYRGQETQYF
TRBJ2-3,TRBV7-2,NA,many,TGTGCCAGCAGCTTAGCGCACGGCTTCCACGATACGCAGTATTTT,CASSLAHGFHDTQYF
TRBJ2-2,TRBV9,NA,many,TGTGCCAGCAGCGTAGCTTCTACGGCTTGGGAGCTGTTTTTT,CASSVASTAWELFF
TRBJ2-7,TRBV6-5,TRBD2,many,TGTGCCAGCAGTTACTCCGGGGAGGGCACCTACGAGCAGTACTTC,CASSYSGEGTYEQYF
TRBJ2-5,TRBV4-3,NA,few,TGCGCCAGCAGCCCAAGATCAGGGGCGCAAGAGACCCAGTACTTC,CASSPRSGAQETQYF
TRBJ2-1,TRBV20-1,NA,many,TGCAGTGCTATACAAGATCCCGCTGAGCAGTTCTTC,CSAIQDPAEQFF
TRBJ2-5,TRBV5-4,NA,NA,TGTGCCAGCAGCAGCGCGGGGGCCAGGGAGACCCAGTACTTC,CASSSAGARETQYF
TRBJ2-1,TRBV27,NA,NA,TGTGCCAGCCGAACCCCCTTGGGTGGCGTAGCGGCACGCAATGAGCAGTTCTTC,CASRTPLGGVAARNEQFF
TRBJ1-1,TRBV6-5,TRBD1,few,TGTGCCAGCAGTTACTCAGGTCCTCTACAGGGGAGGGTTGAAGCTTTCTTT,CASSYSGPLQGRVEAFF
TRBJ2-7,TRBV29-1,TRBD1,NA,TGCAGCGCCTCGGACAGGGACGAGCAGTACTTC,CSASDRDEQYF
TRBJ1-1,TRBV6-1,TRBD1,few,TGTGCCAGCAGTCTCGCCCCTCCGGGACAGAAAGTGAACGCTGAAGCTTTCTTT,CASSLAPPGQKVNAEAFF
TRBJ2-3,TRBV5-6,TRBD2,NA,TGTGCCAACAGACCCCCAGCGGGGGTCCCAGATACGCAGTATTTT,CANRPPAGVPDTQYF
TRBJ2-3,TRBV20-1,NA,many,TGCAGTGCTAGAGATAATTGGGCAGATACGCAGTATTTT,CSARDNWADTQYF
TRBJ1-1,TRBV18,TRBD1,NA,TGTGCCAGCTCACCGAAGAACGGACAGGGGGCAGGTGTGGACACTGAAGCTTTCTTT,CASSPKNGQGAGVDTEAFF
TRBJ2-7,TRBV20-1,TRBD2,many,TGCAGTGCTAGACGGACTAGCGACTACTACGAGCAGTACTTC,CSARRTSDYYEQYF
TRBJ1-1,TRBV5-1,NA,many,TGCGCCAGCAGCGTAACAGTCAACACTGAAGCTTTCTTT,CASSVTVNTEAFF
TRBJ2-3,TRBV7-9,NA,NA,TGTGCCAGCAGCTTAGGAAGGGCTAGCGAATGGACAGATACGCAGTATTTT,CASSLGRASEWTDTQYF
TRBJ1-1,TRBV7-6,NA,NA,TGTGCCAGCAGCCAAGGGCCCGAAGCTTTCTTT,CASSQGPEAFF
TRBJ2-5,TRBV20-1,NA,NA,TGCAGTGCTAGAGGTGCCTGGGGCAGTCTTAACCAAGAGACCCAGTACTTC,CSARGAWGSLNQETQYF
TRBJ2-7,TRBV9,NA,few,TGTGCCAGCAGCGTAAGAGGCGGGGACAAGGGTACCTACGAGCAGTACTTC,CASSVRGGDKGTYEQYF
TRBJ2-1,TRBV25-1,TRBD1,many,TGTGCCAGCAGTGAACTTCCAGTCGGACAGGGGAACAATGAGCAGTTCTTC,CASSELPVGQGNNEQFF
TRBJ1-2,TRBV29-1,NA,NA,TGCAGCGTTGACCCAGGTCCCGGGGGCTACACCTTC,CSVDPGPGGYTF
TRBJ2-3,TRBV29-1,TRBD2,many,TGCAGCGTTGCAAGGTCTAGCGGGAGGACAGATACGCAGTATTTT,CSVARSSGRTDTQYF
TRBJ1-1,TRBV27,NA,NA,TGTGCCAGCAGAACCGGGACCCAGACCGCTGAAGCTTTCTTT,CASRTGTQTAEAFF
TRBJ2-1,TRBV7-2,TRBD2,many,TGCGCCAGCAGCCCTCGACTAGCGGGAGGCAATGAGCAGTTCTTC,CASSPRLAGGNEQFF
TRBJ2-3,TRBV15,TRBD2,few,TGTGCCACCAGCACACGGCCTGGGGGACTAGCGGCAACAGATACGCAGTATTTT,CATSTRPGGLAATDTQYF
TRBJ2-2,TRBV25-1,TRBD1,few,TGTGCCAGCAGCGATGGACAGGGGGTAACCGGGGAGCTGTTTTTT,CASSDGQGVTGELFF
TRBJ2-3,TRBV5-1,NA,few,TGCGCCAGCAGCTTGGGAGAGGGGTTTTCCGATACGCAGTATTTT,CASSLGEGFSDTQYF
TRBJ2-2,TRBV28,NA,many,TGTGCCAGCCGCGGGCAGGGGAGCACCGGGGAGCTGTTTTTT,CASRGQGSTGELFF
TRBJ1-2,TRBV20-1,TRBD1,few,TGCAGTGCTCTTCGACAGGGTCTAAATGGCTACACCTTC,CSALRQGLNGYTF
TRBJ2-7,TRBV11-2,NA,many,TGTGCCAGCAGCTTACTTTCGGGGGACTACGAGCAGTACTTC,CASSLLSGDYEQYF
TRBJ2-3,TRBV28,NA,few,TGTGCCAGCAGCCTTCGGGCGGAACTCACAGATACGCAGTATTTT,CASSLRAELTDTQYF
TRBJ2-6,TRBV29-1,NA,many,TGCAGCGTTGTCATACAGGGGAGGTTGACTGGGGCCAACGTCCTGACTTTC,CSVVIQGRLTGANVLTF